Below are 19 T cell receptor beta chains sequenced from a single sample in a study of T cell responses to AZD1222 COVID-19 vaccine. The method was immunoSEQ multiplex PCR; TCRdb's version includes in-frame clones alone and lacks a portion of them. This repertoire shows 60,000 to 85,000 clones, around 85% found once; its top ten account for roughly 21%. This specimen consisted of peripheral blood, obtained on day 0 of AZD1222 vaccination. Receptors were obtained from an adult in good health.

The chain joins TRBV9 to TRBJ1-1; TRBD1 agrees at 10 bases. V lost 4 bases to trimming and J lost 4 bases; unmatched junction nucleotides: 7. Germline assignment: CDR1 SGDLS and CDR2 YYNGEE. The CDR3 runs to 15 residues. The CDR3 DNA reads TGTGCCAGCAGCCCACTGACAGGGGGCCGCACTGAAGCTTTCTTT. Protein product: CASSPLTGGRTEAFF.

The rearrangement uses TRBV7-8 and TRBJ2-5; 10 bases line up with TRBD2. Germline CDR1 is SGHVS and CDR2 is FQNEAQ. The CDR3 has 16 residues. J gave up 6 bases and V 1 base, and 8 bases lay outside the gene matches. CDR3 region: CASSLEPAGGRQTQYF. The CDR3 DNA sequence: TGTGCCAGCAGCTTAGAACCAGCGGGGGGGCGTCAGACCCAGTACTTC.

A single count supports this clone. J is TRBJ1-4 and V is TRBV6-5; no firm D call. This CDR3 region has 15 residues. V was trimmed by 7 bases and J by 0 bases, leaving 12 bases between them. Germline V gives CDR1 MNHEY, CDR2 SVGAGI. In DNA form, the CDR3 reads TGTGCCAGCAATTCGGGAGGCGCAACTAATGAAAAACTGTTTTTT. Translating gives CASNSGGATNEKLFF.

J is TRBJ1-1 and V is TRBV5-5; no reliable D call. The V and J ends lost 4 bases and 7 bases respectively, with 14 bases between them. Germline V gene lookup returns CDR1 SGHKS and CDR2 YYEKEE (reference sequence). The CDR3 contains 13 residues. CDR3: CASSPWDGSEAFF. The DNA for the CDR3 is TGTGCCAGCAGCCCGTGGGATGGGAGTGAAGCTTTCTTT.

V and J are TRBV6-5 and TRBJ1-1; D unresolved. Trimming took off 4 bases at V and 4 bases at J, with 10 bases between the two ends. CDR3 length: 13 residues. The germline V gene encodes CDR1 MNHEY and CDR2 SVGAGI. The CDR3 protein is CASSSHGATEAFF. The CDR3 coding sequence is TGTGCCAGCAGTTCACACGGTGCCACTGAAGCTTTCTTT.

This clone was observed a few times. The chain recombines TRBV10-2 with TRBJ1-5; no clear D gene. CDR3 length: 13 residues. Trimming removed 6 bases from V and 5 bases from J, with 11 bases in between. Germline CDR1 and CDR2: WSHSY and SAAADI. CDR3 bases: TGCGCCAGCAGCGTCCTTCAGGATCAGCCCCAGCATTTT. Its translation: CASSVLQDQPQHF.

This clone was counted a single time. The V call is TRBV19, the J call TRBJ2-7; D is uncertain. Germline V gene sequence: CDR1 LNHDA, CDR2 SQIVND (reference sequence). This CDR3 comprises 14 residues. Trimming shortened V by 4 bases and J by 4 bases, and 14 bases separated the two germline ends. The CDR3 here is CASSRREVEYEQYF. The CDR3 DNA follows: TGTGCCAGTAGTAGGCGCGAAGTGGAGTACGAGCAGTACTTC.

The rearrangement links TRBV2 to TRBJ1-5; possibly TRBD1 for D (6 bases). V was clipped by 2 bases and J by 1 base, with 9 bases between them. Per germline, CDR1 SNHLY and CDR2 FYNNEI. This CDR3 contains 15 residues. The CDR3 loop reads CASSEWGASNQPQHF. DNA for the CDR3: TGTGCCAGCAGTGAATGGGGGGCAAGCAATCAGCCCCAGCATTTT.

This clone showed up just once. The chain carries TRBV3-1 (or the pseudogene TRBV3-2) and TRBJ2-7, with TRBD1 matching 8 bases. J gave up 4 bases and V 4 bases, and 6 bases lay outside the gene matches. The CDR3 length is 14 residues. CDR1 and CDR2 (germline): LGHDT, YNNKEL (reference sequence). CDR3 sequence: CASSLDRGAYEQYF. CDR3 DNA: TGTGCCAGCAGCCTCGACAGGGGAGCGTACGAGCAGTACTTC.

The chain employs TRBV3-1 (or the pseudogene TRBV3-2) and TRBJ1-2; the D is unclear. The CDR3 length is 11 residues. The germline V gene has CDR1 LGHDT and CDR2 YNNKEL (reference sequence). The V end was cut by 5 bases, the J end by 8 bases, with 9 bases between. The CDR3 here is CASSDLDGYTF. The CDR3 DNA reads TGTGCCAGCAGCGACTTAGACGGCTACACCTTC.

This chain connects TRBV5-8 to TRBJ1-3; D unresolved. V lost 5 bases, J lost 4 bases, and 13 bases lay in between. CDR1 and CDR2 from the germline V gene are SGHTS and YDEGEE. CDR3 length equals 14 residues. The CDR3 DNA follows: TGTGCCAGCAGTCTAACAAGAGCAGGAAACACCATATATTTT. Translating gives CASSLTRAGNTIYF.

In this sample, this clone is medium-sized. J is TRBJ1-4 and V is TRBV11-2, with TRBD1 matching 9 bases. Germline V gene data show CDR1 as SGHAT and CDR2 as FQNNGV. The V gene end was trimmed by 0 bases and the J gene end by 4 bases; junction bases not matched to a gene: 3. CDR3 length equals 16 residues. CDR3 loop: CASSLEQGAFNEKLFF. The CDR3 DNA follows: TGTGCCAGCAGCTTAGAACAGGGGGCTTTTAATGAAAAACTGTTTTTT.

V is TRBV11-3 and J is TRBJ2-7; TRBD2 matches 10 bases. The germline V gene has CDR1 SGHNT and CDR2 YENEEA. V shed 4 bases and J 7 bases; nucleotides not matched to a gene: 7. CDR3 length equals 14 residues. The CDR3, as DNA: TGTGCCAGCAGCTCGACAGCGGGGGGGTATGAGCAGTACTTC. Its protein is CASSSTAGGYEQYF.

This clone was detected once. The rearrangement uses TRBV6-5 and TRBJ1-6; D gene unclear. The CDR3 sequence is 13 residues long. Germline V gives CDR1 MNHEY, CDR2 SVGAGI. Trimming removed 2 bases from V and 10 bases from J, with 9 bases in between. CDR3 nucleotides: TGTGCCAGCAGTTACAGGGAGGAATCACCCCTCCACTTT. Amino acid sequence: CASSYREESPLHF.

This clone was seen a single time. The chain carries TRBV4-1 and TRBJ2-7; D ambiguous. Per germline, CDR1 MGHRA and CDR2 YSYEKL. The CDR3 has 12 residues. V shed 1 base and J shed 6 bases, with 7 bases lying between them. This chain's CDR3 is CASSQGSSEQYF. The CDR3 DNA is TGCGCCAGCAGCCAAGGCTCGAGCGAGCAGTACTTC.

The V gene is TRBV19, the J gene TRBJ1-2; D unresolved. The V end was cut by 10 bases, the J end by 4 bases, with 19 bases between. This CDR3 has 14 amino acids. CDR1 and CDR2 (germline): LNHDA, SQIVND (reference sequence). CDR3 sequence (DNA): TGTGCCACCCGTGGACCTCTACGTGCCTATGGCTACACCTTC. Translating it yields CATRGPLRAYGYTF. The whole variable domain, remainder taken from reference TRBV19 and TRBJ1-2, is DGGITQSPKYLFRKEGQNVTLSCEQNLNHDAMYWYRQDPGQGLRLIYYSQIVNDFQKGDIAEGYSVSREKKESFPLTVTSAQKNPTAFYLCATRGPLRAYGYTFGSGTRLTVV.

The V gene is TRBV5-1, the J gene TRBJ2-5, with D unclear. Germline V CDR1 and CDR2: SGHRS, YFSETQ. This CDR3 has 13 amino acids. Trimming took off 4 bases at V and 4 bases at J, with 11 bases between the two ends. CDR3 bases: TGCGCCAGCAGCCCTGAGGTAGCAGAGACCCAGTACTTC. As protein: CASSPEVAETQYF.

This chain joins TRBV29-1 and TRBJ2-1, with D possibly being TRBD2 (6 bases). Germline-derived CDR1 and CDR2 are SQVTM and ANQGSEA. V lost 3 bases and J 4 bases, leaving 16 bases between the germline ends. This CDR3 comprises 15 residues. The CDR3 sequence is CSVDSPEEGYNEQFF. In DNA, the CDR3 is TGCAGCGTTGATTCCCCGGAGGAGGGTTACAATGAGCAGTTCTTC.

The chain has TRBV20-1 and TRBJ1-2, with 8 bases fitting TRBD1. Trimming at V came to 4 bases and at J to 7 bases, leaving 2 bases not matched to a gene. The CDR3 covers 11 residues. The germline gives CDR1 DFQATT, CDR2 SNEGSKA (reference sequence). The CDR3 protein is CSAIDRGGYTF. The CDR3 region has the DNA TGCAGTGCTATCGACAGGGGTGGCTACACCTTC.